The 25 T cell receptor beta chains below all came from one sample that was sequenced in a study of cytomegalovirus exposure and HLA in healthy donors. Primers: 60 Vbeta forward and 13 Jbeta reverse. Generated by immunoSEQ multiplex PCR, the TCRdb table keeps only in-frame clones and is missing some. The sample carries about 160,000 clones, more than 70% recorded once. What was sequenced was PBMCs. These receptors originate from a man aged 55 to 69 in good health and CMV-seronegative.

The chain recombines TRBV5-1 with TRBJ1-1; the match to TRBD1 covers 7 bases. Germline CDR1 reads SGHRS; CDR2 reads YFSETQ. The V segment lost 6 bases and the J segment 4 bases; nucleotides outside the gene matches: 9. This CDR3 has 14 amino acids. This CDR3 is CASTLQGSLTEAFF. As DNA, the CDR3 is TGCGCCAGCACCCTACAGGGGTCCCTCACTGAAGCTTTCTTT.

V gene TRBV29-1 combines with J gene TRBJ2-5; D not certain. There are 12 residues in the CDR3. Germline V gene sequence: CDR1 SQVTM, CDR2 ANQGSEA. Trimming took 5 bases from V and 1 from J, leaving 8 bases between them. CDR3 coding DNA: TGCAGCGTTCTGGCGGTCCAAGAGACCCAGTACTTC. Amino acid sequence: CSVLAVQETQYF.

The chain carries TRBV5-1 and TRBJ2-2, with unresolved D. The CDR3 covers 14 residues. Looked up from germline, CDR1 is SGHRS and CDR2 is YFSETQ. Deletions cut 4 bases from V and 7 bases from J, with 14 bases between. The DNA for the CDR3 is TGCGCCAGCAGCCGAACCCCGGGTGGCGGGGAGCTGTTTTTT. It encodes CASSRTPGGGELFF.

This clone was seen just once. J is TRBJ2-5 and V is TRBV9, with D possibly being TRBD1 (5 bases). V was shortened by 0 bases and J by 8 bases, with 14 bases between the two germline ends. CDR3 length: 14 amino acids. Germline loops: CDR1 SGDLS, CDR2 YYNGEE. The CDR3 loop reads CASSVEVTVATQYF. The DNA of the CDR3 is TGTGCCAGCAGCGTAGAGGTGACAGTTGCCACCCAGTACTTC.

Of note for this clone: This sample also contains other DNA sequences that code for the same CDR3. The genes are TRBV5-4 and TRBJ2-7, with a possible D match to TRBD1 (5 bases). V lost 4 bases and J 4 bases, leaving 12 bases between the germline ends. The CDR3 loop spans 13 amino acids. Germline CDR1 and CDR2: SGHNT and YYREEE (reference sequence). The CDR3 reads CASSLGHSYEQYF. The CDR3 DNA reads as TGTGCCAGCAGCCTTGGACACTCATACGAGCAGTACTTC.

The rearrangement links TRBV18 to TRBJ2-5; 8 bases fit TRBD1. The CDR3 is 15 residues long. CDR1 and CDR2 (germline): KGHSH, LQKENI. Losses at the gene ends were 3 bases for V and 5 bases for J; bases not matched to a gene: 8. The CDR3 sequence is CASSPNPGQGETQYF. Written as DNA, the CDR3 is TGTGCCAGCTCACCCAACCCTGGACAGGGTGAGACCCAGTACTTC. Supplemented by reference TRBV18 and TRBJ2-5, the full variable domain reads NAGVMQNPRHLVRRRGQEARLRCSPMKGHSHVYWYRQLPEEGLKFMVYLQKENIIDESGMPKERFSAEFPKEGPSILRIQQVVRGDSAAYFCASSPNPGQGETQYFGPGTRLLVL.

This clone was seen only a few times. The chain is built from TRBV7-8 and TRBJ1-5; 7 positions match TRBD1. V lost 5 bases, J lost 6 bases, and 13 bases stayed unmatched. Germline V gene sequence: CDR1 SGHVS, CDR2 FQNEAQ. The CDR3 is 16 amino acids. CDR3 sequence reads: CASSPPPDRRSQPQHF. Here the CDR3 DNA reads TGTGCCAGCAGCCCTCCCCCGGACAGGCGGAGTCAGCCCCAGCATTTT.

The V call is TRBV11-2, the J call TRBJ2-1; 7 positions match TRBD1. Trimming cost V 6 bases and J 0 bases; bases outside gene matches: 5. The length of the CDR3 is 15 residues. Germline CDR1 SGHAT, CDR2 FQNNGV. The CDR3 spells CASSSGTDSYNEQFF. In DNA form, the CDR3 reads TGTGCCAGCAGTTCCGGGACAGACTCCTACAATGAGCAGTTCTTC. Full variable domain (missing parts from reference TRBV11-2 and TRBJ2-1): EAGVAQSPRYKIIEKRQSVAFWCNPISGHATLYWYQQILGQGPKLLIQFQNNGVVDDSQLPKDRFSAERLKGVDSTLKIQPAKLEDSAVYLCASSSGTDSYNEQFFGPGTRLTVL.

This rearrangement joins TRBV9 to TRBJ1-2; 9 bases match TRBD1. Germline CDR1 and CDR2: SGDLS and YYNGEE. The V and J ends lost 0 bases and 7 bases, in that order; junction bases with no gene match: 7. This CDR3 comprises 15 residues. The CDR3 here is CASSVGGTGSIGYTF. The DNA for the CDR3 is TGTGCCAGCAGCGTAGGGGGGACAGGGAGCATTGGCTACACCTTC.

The rearrangement joins TRBV6-1 to TRBJ2-3, with 7 nucleotides matching TRBD2. V lost 1 base, J lost 6 bases, and 13 bases stayed unmatched. This CDR3 comprises 17 residues. Germline V CDR1 and CDR2: MNHNS, SASEGT. The CDR3 nucleotides read TGTGCCAGCAGTGAAGGAATTGCGGGCTGGGGGGGGGATACGCAGTATTTT. This encodes CASSEGIAGWGGDTQYF.

The chain couples TRBV7-2 to TRBJ2-5; TRBD1 might be the D (6 bases). The germline V and J ends were trimmed by 2 bases and 0 bases, with 10 bases remaining between them. There are 15 residues in the CDR3. The V gene's germline CDR1 is SGHTA and CDR2 FQGNSA. CDR3 sequence (DNA): TGTGCCAGCAGCTTATTTTGGGGGCACCAAGAGACCCAGTACTTC. It codes for CASSLFWGHQETQYF.

This chain uses TRBV2 with TRBJ2-7, with TRBD1 matching over 8 bases. CDR3 length: 14 residues. Trimming removed 10 bases from V and 4 bases from J; junction bases left unmatched: 12. Germline V lookup: CDR1 SNHLY, CDR2 FYNNEI. The CDR3 loop reads CATVTDRVSYEQYF. DNA of the CDR3: TGTGCCACCGTAACGGACAGGGTATCATACGAGCAGTACTTC. Based on the CDR3 plus reference TRBV2 and TRBJ2-7, the full variable domain is EPEVTQTPSHQVTQMGQEVILRCVPISNHLYFYWYRQILGQKVEFLVSFYNNEISEKSEIFDDQFSVERPDGSNFTLKIRSTKLEDSAMYFCATVTDRVSYEQYFGPGTRLTVT.

The chain employs TRBV19 and TRBJ1-1; TRBD1 agrees at 7 bases. CDR1 and CDR2 (germline): LNHDA, SQIVND (reference sequence). V dropped 5 bases and J dropped 11; count of bases not matched to a gene: 8. This CDR3 is 12 amino acids long. CDR3 sequence reads: CASSPQTGRAFF. In DNA form, the CDR3 reads TGTGCCAGTAGTCCTCAGACAGGGCGGGCTTTCTTT.

V gene TRBV5-1 combines with J gene TRBJ2-1; 9 positions agree with TRBD2. The CDR3 runs 14 residues. The V and J ends lost 4 bases and 5 bases, in that order; junction bases with no gene match: 4. Germline CDR1 is SGHRS and CDR2 is YFSETQ. The DNA for the CDR3 is TGCGCCAGCAGCGAGCGGGGGGCGCACAATGAGCAGTTCTTC. Its protein product is CASSERGAHNEQFF.

V usage is TRBV28 and J usage is TRBJ1-3; D gene uncertain. The CDR3 is 18 amino acids. V was cut by 3 bases and J by 0 bases, with 18 bases left in between. Germline CDR1 MDHEN, CDR2 SYDVKM. The CDR3, as DNA: TGTGCCAGCAGTTTCTCTCCTCGTGGCACCAACTCTGGAAACACCATATATTTT. Translating gives CASSFSPRGTNSGNTIYF. The variable domain in full, completed from reference TRBV28 and TRBJ1-3, reads DVKVTQSSRYLVKRTGEKVFLECVQDMDHENMFWYRQDPGLGLRLIYFSYDVKMKEKGDIPEGYSVSREKKERFSLILESASTNQTSMYLCASSFSPRGTNSGNTIYFGEGSWLTVV.

The rearrangement joins TRBV6-5 to TRBJ2-7; perhaps TRBD1 as D (6 bases). CDR3 length: 13 amino acids. CDR1 is MNHEY and CDR2 is SVGAGI in the germline V gene. V shed 6 bases and J shed 3 bases, with 12 bases lying between them. CDR3 sequence (DNA): TGTGCCAGCAGAACACAGGGAAGCTACGAGCAGTACTTC. It specifies CASRTQGSYEQYF.

This clone was observed once. The V call is TRBV28, the J call TRBJ1-5, with 8 bases lining up with TRBD1. CDR3 size: 15 residues. With V trimmed by 7 bases and J by 2 bases, 7 bases remained unmatched. The germline V gene encodes CDR1 MDHEN and CDR2 SYDVKM. The CDR3 reads CASIDSQGGNQPQHF. The CDR3 DNA sequence: TGTGCCAGCATTGATTCACAGGGGGGCAATCAGCCCCAGCATTTT.

This clone has more than one count but fewer than ten. The chain links TRBV27 to TRBJ2-5, with TRBD1 as a possible D gene (6 bases). The germline V gene encodes CDR1 MNHEY and CDR2 SMNVEV (reference sequence). This CDR3 region has 15 residues. With 3 bases removed from V and 0 bases from J, the gap between germline ends came to 11 bases. CDR3 protein: CASSFGRGNQETQYF. CDR3 coding DNA: TGTGCCAGCAGTTTCGGCAGGGGTAACCAAGAGACCCAGTACTTC.

The rearrangement uses TRBV4-1 and TRBJ2-2, with 8 bases matching TRBD2. The CDR3 runs to 17 residues. J lost 1 base, V lost 4 bases, and 8 bases had no gene match. The V gene's germline CDR1 is MGHRA and CDR2 YSYEKL. The CDR3, as DNA: TGCGCCAGCAGCCGAAACCTAGCGGGTGTGAACACCGGGGAGCTGTTTTTT. It yields the protein CASSRNLAGVNTGELFF.

The chain carries TRBV28 and TRBJ1-5; 7 positions agree with TRBD1. V lost 7 bases and J lost 9; bases outside the gene matches: 18. CDR1 and CDR2 from the germline V gene are MDHEN and SYDVKM. CDR3 length: 16 residues. In nucleotides, the CDR3 is TGTGCCAGCATCCCCAGAGGACGGGCTCAGGGGGGGCCCCAGCATTTT. Translated, it gives CASIPRGRAQGGPQHF.

The chain employs TRBV6-6 and TRBJ2-3; TRBD2 might be the D (6 bases). The CDR3 has 14 amino acids. Per germline, CDR1 MNHNY and CDR2 SVGAGI (reference sequence). The ends were cut back, 10 bases at V and 2 bases at J, with 16 bases in the middle. CDR3 protein: CATGGLTYTDTQYF. Here the CDR3 DNA reads TGTGCCACTGGGGGACTGACCTACACAGATACGCAGTATTTT.

This clone turned up a few times. The chain uses TRBV21-1 and TRBJ1-1; the table's TRBD1 call for D was not verified on the DNA. TRBV21-1 has pseudogene status. The CDR3 sequence is 16 residues long. The CDR3: CASSYRDRGQGTEAFF. CDR3 sequence (DNA): TGTGCCAGCAGCTACCGGGACAGGGGGCAGGGCACTGAAGCTTTCTTT.

The CDR3 DNA follows: TGTGCCAGCAGCAAAGAGATCAAGGGGCCGTTCTACGAGCAGTACTTC. This sequence encodes CASSKEIKGPFYEQYF. The gene calls are TRBV21-1 and TRBJ2-7; the D segment call TRBD1 is taken from the table without a DNA check. TRBV21-1 is designated a pseudogene. CDR3 size: 16 residues.

The chain combines TRBV9 with TRBJ2-4; tentative D call: TRBD2 (6 bases). The V gene lost 0 bases and the J gene lost 9 bases, with 16 bases spanning the gap. The length of the CDR3 is 15 residues. CDR1 and CDR2 from the germline V gene are SGDLS and YYNGEE. Here the CDR3 DNA reads TGTGCCAGCAGCGTAGATGGGCAAAACGGGGGCATTCAGTACTTC. This gives the protein CASSVDGQNGGIQYF. The entire variable domain, with the rest obtained from reference TRBV9 and TRBJ2-4, is as follows: DSGVTQTPKHLITATGQRVTLRCSPRSGDLSVYWYQQSLDQGLQFLIQYYNGEERAKGNILERFSAQQFPDLHSELNLSSLELGDSALYFCASSVDGQNGGIQYFGAGTRLSVL.

CDR3 region: CATSRDWASHYGYTF. CDR3 in DNA: TGTGCCACCAGCAGAGATTGGGCCAGCCACTATGGCTACACCTTC. The V and J genes are TRBV15 and TRBJ1-2, with D unclear. V gave up 0 bases and J gave up 3 bases, with 11 bases separating them. Germline CDR1 reads LNHNV; CDR2 reads YYDKDF (reference sequence). The CDR3 contains 15 residues.